The present TCR beta chain was sequenced within a study of blood T cell repertoires in COVID-19. Study in general: Acute-phase and convalescent COVID-19 samples originated in the United States, Italy and Spain.

The study counted Cohort 3 donors as recovered given two negative PCRs, clearance, or symptom resolution. Method: immunoSEQ multiplex PCR; TCRdb's copy keeps in-frame clones and lacks some. The sample records 250,000 or so clones, roughly 88% being singletons. Trimming cost V 3 bases and J 7 bases; bases outside gene matches: 5. The CDR3 has 15 residues. The germline V gene has CDR1 KGHSH and CDR2 LQKENI. The sequencing input was PBMCs or T cells enriched from blood (not recorded which). This rearrangement joins TRBV18 to TRBJ1-6; 8 nucleotides agree with TRBD1. The source of this sequence is a woman between 50 and 59 years old who had recovered from COVID-19. In DNA form, the CDR3 reads TGTGCCAGCTCACCCCGACAGGGGATAAATTCACCCCTCCACTTT. Protein: CASSPRQGINSPLHF.